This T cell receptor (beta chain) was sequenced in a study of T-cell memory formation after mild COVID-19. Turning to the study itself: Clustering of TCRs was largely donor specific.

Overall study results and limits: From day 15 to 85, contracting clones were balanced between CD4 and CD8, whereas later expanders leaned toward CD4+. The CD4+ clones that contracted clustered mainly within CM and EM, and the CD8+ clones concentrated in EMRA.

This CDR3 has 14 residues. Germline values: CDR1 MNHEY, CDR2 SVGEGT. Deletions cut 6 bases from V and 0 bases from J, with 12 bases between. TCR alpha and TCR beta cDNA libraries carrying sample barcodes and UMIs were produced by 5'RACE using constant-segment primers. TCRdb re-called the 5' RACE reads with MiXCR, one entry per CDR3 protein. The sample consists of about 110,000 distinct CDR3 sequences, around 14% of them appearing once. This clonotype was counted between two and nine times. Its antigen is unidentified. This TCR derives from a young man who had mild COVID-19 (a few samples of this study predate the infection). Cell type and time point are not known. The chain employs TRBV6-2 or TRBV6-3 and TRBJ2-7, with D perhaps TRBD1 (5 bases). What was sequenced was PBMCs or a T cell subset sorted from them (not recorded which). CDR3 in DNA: TGTGCCAGCAGATACAGGCACCCCTCCTACGAGCAGTACTTC. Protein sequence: CASRYRHPSYEQYF.